Listed below are T cell receptor beta chains from one sample, sequenced in a study of cytomegalovirus exposure and HLA in healthy donors. TCRdb's table, derived via immunoSEQ multiplex PCR, lists solely in-frame clones and lacks some. The table shows 140,000 to 150,000 clones, with about 73% occurring only once. The specimen sequenced was PBMCs. The source is a man aged 35 to 55 in good health and CMV-seropositive. The CDR3 runs from the conserved cysteine through the conserved F or W. D genes are given only for firm matches. The size entry is marked missing in some rows and otherwise reads once, few, many or a size class.

cdr3_nt	cdr3_aa	d_call	v_call	j_call	clone_size
TGTGCCAGAAGCTTAGGGGGCCCAAGGGACTATGGCTACACCTTC	CARSLGGPRDYGYTF	TRBD1	TRBV5-3	TRBJ1-2	-
TGTGCCAGTAGTATAGCGGTGGGGGCGGCTGGGGCCAACGTCCTGACTTTC	CASSIAVGAAGANVLTF	-	TRBV19	TRBJ2-6	-
TGTGCCAGCAGCCCTAGTTGGCGCTCCACCGTCAATCAGCCCCAGCATTTT	CASSPSWRSTVNQPQHF	-	TRBV7-8	TRBJ1-5	few
TGTGCCAGTAGTATAGTGGCGGGACTAATGAAAGAGACCCAGTACTTC	CASSIVAGLMKETQYF	TRBD2	TRBV19	TRBJ2-5	-
TGTGCCAGCTCTGCTCCGGACACACTTAATGAAAAACTGTTTTTT	CASSAPDTLNEKLFF	-	TRBV28	TRBJ1-4	-
TGTGCCAGCAGCTTCACCGGGACAGGGGATGAAAAACTGTTTTTT	CASSFTGTGDEKLFF	TRBD1	TRBV5-4	TRBJ1-4	-
TGTGCCAGCAGTTTATCGGCTAGCGGGGACACAGATACGCAGTATTTT	CASSLSASGDTDTQYF	TRBD2	TRBV28	TRBJ2-3	once
TGTGCCAGCAGAGGGGCCGGCAGCTCCTACGAGCAGTACTTC	CASRGAGSSYEQYF	-	TRBV6-6	TRBJ2-7	-
TGTGCCGGCAGCTCCGTCCAGGGGGCACAAGAGACCCAGTACTTC	CAGSSVQGAQETQYF	TRBD1	TRBV7-9	TRBJ2-5	-
TGTGCCAGCACACTCCAGGGGATACCTAATGAAAAACTGTTTTTT	CASTLQGIPNEKLFF	-	TRBV7-9	TRBJ1-4	-
TGTGCCAGCCGTAAAGGGGGCCGGAGCACTGAAGCTTTCTTT	CASRKGGRSTEAFF	TRBD1	TRBV28	TRBJ1-1	-
TGTGCCAGCAGCCCCCCGGGACAGGGTAGGGCTGAAGCTTTCTTT	CASSPPGQGRAEAFF	TRBD1	TRBV14	TRBJ1-1	-
TGTGCCATCAGTGAGTCGACAGGGTCTTTTCAGACTGAAGCTTTCTTT	CAISESTGSFQTEAFF	TRBD1	TRBV10-3	TRBJ1-1	-
TGCGCCAGCAGCTTGGGCGGACAGGGACCTATCGGGGAGCTGTTTTTT	CASSLGGQGPIGELFF	TRBD1	TRBV5-1	TRBJ2-2	-
TGTGCCAGCAGCTTACTCAGGGGGGTAGTCACTGAAGCTTTCTTT	CASSLLRGVVTEAFF	TRBD1	TRBV7-3	TRBJ1-1	-
TGCGCCAGCAGCTTCGACAGGGCTTACAATGAGCAGTTCTTC	CASSFDRAYNEQFF	TRBD1	TRBV10-1	TRBJ2-1	-
TGTGCCAGCTCACCATCAATCGGACAGATCTATGGCTACACCTTC	CASSPSIGQIYGYTF	-	TRBV18	TRBJ1-2	few
TGTGCCAGTAGCCCAAGCGGGGGACTTCAGCCCCAGCATTTT	CASSPSGGLQPQHF	-	TRBV19	TRBJ1-5	-
TGTGCCAGCAGTTTATCGGGTTGGGGGACAGACCAAGAGACCCAGTACTTC	CASSLSGWGTDQETQYF	TRBD1	TRBV27	TRBJ2-5	few
TGTGCCAGCAGTTTATTTCCAGGGAGGTCGGCTGGGGCCAACGTCCTGACTTTC	CASSLFPGRSAGANVLTF	-	TRBV28	TRBJ2-6	-
TGCGCCAGCAGCTTCCCGGACACCCGCACCGGGGAGCTGTTTTTT	CASSFPDTRTGELFF	-	TRBV5-1	TRBJ2-2	-
TGTGCCAGCAGTTCCCCCTGGCAGGGGGTATACGAGCAGTACTTC	CASSSPWQGVYEQYF	TRBD1	TRBV27	TRBJ2-7	-
TGTGCCAGCAGTTACTCCGGACAGCTCAATCAGCCCCAGCATTTT	CASSYSGQLNQPQHF	-	TRBV6-5	TRBJ1-5	-
TGTGCCAGCAGCCGGGGCGGGGGGTACAATGAGCAGTTCTTC	CASSRGGGYNEQFF	TRBD2	TRBV5-5	TRBJ2-1	-
TGTGCCAGCAGTTACAAGGGACTAGCGGTGTACAATGAGCAGTTCTTC	CASSYKGLAVYNEQFF	TRBD2	TRBV6-5	TRBJ2-1	-
TGTGCCAGCAGCAAAGAGGGTAGCGGACAGCCCCAGCATTTT	CASSKEGSGQPQHF	-	TRBV21-1	TRBJ1-5	-